Each of the 19 T cell receptor beta chains below was sequenced from the same sample in a study of blood T cell repertoires in COVID-19. Generated by immunoSEQ multiplex PCR, the TCRdb table keeps only in-frame clones and is missing some. This table has around 140,000 clones, roughly 86% appearing once. Sequences were obtained from peripheral blood. The source is a man in his sixties or seventies with acute or convalescent COVID-19.

The rearrangement uses TRBV3-1 (or the pseudogene TRBV3-2) and TRBJ2-5; maybe TRBD2 (6 bases). The CDR3 has 15 residues. CDR1 LGHDT and CDR2 YNNKEL come from the germline V gene (reference sequence). Trimming stripped 0 bases from V and 7 bases from J, with 15 bases between. CDR3 DNA: TGTGCCAGCAGCCAAGAGCCTAGCGACTCGGGGACCCAGTACTTC. Amino acid sequence: CASSQEPSDSGTQYF.

This rearrangement joins TRBV7-3 to TRBJ1-1; D unclear. Germline V CDR1 and CDR2: SGHTA, FQGTGA. The CDR3 length is 13 residues. V was cut by 2 bases and J by 3 bases, with 7 bases left in between. CDR3 DNA sequence: TGTGCCAGCAGCTTACAAGAGGACACTGAAGCTTTCTTT. Translation gives CASSLQEDTEAFF.

The V call is TRBV7-3, the J call TRBJ2-3; 10 bases fit TRBD1. From germline, CDR1 is SGHTA and CDR2 FQGTGA. V shed 0 bases, J shed 4 bases, and the junction held 7 bases outside the gene matches. The CDR3 totals 17 residues. CDR3 sequence: CASSLTPGTGDADTQYF. The CDR3 nucleotides are TGTGCCAGCAGCTTAACGCCCGGGACAGGGGACGCAGATACGCAGTATTTT. The full variable domain, in which reference TRBV7-3 and TRBJ2-3 provide the parts outside the CDR3, is GAGVSQTPSNKVTEKGKYVELRCDPISGHTALYWYRQSLGQGPEFLIYFQGTGAADDSGLPNDRFFAVRPEGSVSTLKIQRTERGDSAVYLCASSLTPGTGDADTQYFGPGTRLTVL.

This clone was seen a handful of times. CDR3 sequence: CASSFSSRQGANYGYTF. DNA for the CDR3: TGTGCCAGCAGTTTTTCCTCACGACAGGGTGCTAACTATGGCTACACCTTC. The chain carries TRBV28 and TRBJ1-2, with 7 bases lining up with TRBD1. The V gene end was trimmed by 3 bases and the J gene end by 0 bases; junction bases not matched to a gene: 10. The CDR3 spans 17 residues. Germline CDR1 reads MDHEN; CDR2 reads SYDVKM.

The genes are TRBV30 and TRBJ1-6; the match to TRBD1 covers 9 bases. Germline V gives CDR1 GTSNPN, CDR2 SVGIG (reference sequence). V was clipped by 3 bases and J by 8 bases; unmatched bases: 2. The CDR3 runs 13 residues. The CDR3 spells CAWRGQGYSPLHF. CDR3 DNA sequence: TGTGCCTGGAGGGGACAGGGTTATTCACCCCTCCACTTT.

The genes are TRBV6-6 and TRBJ1-6; D ambiguous. Germline CDR1 MNHNY, CDR2 SVGAGI (reference sequence). This CDR3 is 13 amino acids long. Trimming left V 9 bases short and J 10 bases short, with 16 bases between. CDR3 DNA sequence: TGTGCCAGTAAACACGCAGAGGGATCACCCCTCCACTTT. Encoded protein: CASKHAEGSPLHF.

This clone was seen just once. Different DNA sequences within this sample yield the same CDR3. V is TRBV6-5 and J is TRBJ1-3; weak D call: TRBD1 (5 bases). The germline CDR1 and CDR2 sequences are MNHEY and SVGAGI. V shed 5 bases and J shed 1 base, with 12 bases lying between them. The CDR3 runs 15 residues. CDR3 loop: CASSRTGPSGNTIYF. As DNA, the CDR3 is TGTGCCAGCAGTCGTACAGGCCCATCTGGAAACACCATATATTTT.

The gene calls are TRBV19 and TRBJ2-2; 9 nucleotides align to TRBD1. The CDR3 has 14 amino acids. Trimming removed 6 bases from V and 5 bases from J; junction bases left unmatched: 4. Germline V gene lookup returns CDR1 LNHDA and CDR2 SQIVND (reference sequence). For the CDR3, the DNA is TGTGCCAGTAGGGACAGGGGTGGGACCGGGGAGCTGTTTTTT. It codes for CASRDRGGTGELFF.

CDR3 sequence reads: CASRPRPREAVQVYEQYF. Written as DNA, the CDR3 is TGTGCCAGCAGGCCTCGGCCCCGAGAGGCCGTACAAGTCTACGAGCAGTACTTC. The chain recombines TRBV3-1 (or the pseudogene TRBV3-2) with TRBJ2-7; D ambiguous. Looked up from germline, CDR1 is LGHDT and CDR2 is YNNKEL (reference sequence). There are 18 residues in the CDR3. V shed 6 bases and J shed 3 bases, with 27 bases lying between them.

The V and J genes are TRBV2 and TRBJ1-4; 7 nucleotides align to TRBD1. The trim removed 8 bases at V and 4 bases at J, leaving 4 bases unmatched. CDR1 is SNHLY, CDR2 FYNNEI, per germline. This CDR3 has 13 residues. The CDR3 coding sequence is TGTGCCAGCGCCCGGGACAGTAATGAAAAACTGTTTTTT. Translation gives CASARDSNEKLFF.

This chain links TRBV7-2 with TRBJ2-2; perhaps TRBD2 as D (6 bases). The CDR3 covers 14 residues. Germline CDR1 and CDR2: SGHTA and FQGNSA. V lost 8 bases and J lost 4, with 14 bases in between. The chain's CDR3 is CASQRAKGTGELFF. The CDR3 bases are TGTGCCAGCCAGCGGGCCAAAGGCACCGGGGAGCTGTTTTTT.

This rearrangement joins TRBV13 to TRBJ2-7, with D possibly being TRBD1 (6 bases). There are 12 residues in the CDR3. CDR1 and CDR2 (germline): PRHDT, FYEKMQ (reference sequence). With 4 bases removed from V and 4 bases from J, the gap between germline ends came to 8 bases. CDR3 sequence (DNA): TGTGCCAGCAGCTCACAGGGATACGAGCAGTACTTC. Translated: CASSSQGYEQYF.

J is TRBJ2-7 and V is TRBV7-9; possible D gene TRBD2, 5 bases. Deletions cut 9 bases from V and 4 bases from J, with 7 bases between. This CDR3 region has 10 residues. CDR1 is SEHNR and CDR2 is FQNEAQ in the germline V gene (reference sequence). In DNA, the CDR3 is TGTGCCAGTGGGAGTTACGAGCAGTACTTC. As protein: CASGSYEQYF.

The V gene is TRBV6-5, the J gene TRBJ2-5, with TRBD1 matching 7 bases. Trimming cost V 6 bases and J 2 bases; bases outside gene matches: 6. CDR1 MNHEY and CDR2 SVGAGI come from the germline V gene. This CDR3 is built from 14 residues. CDR3 in amino acids: CASRLQGNQETQYF. CDR3 DNA sequence: TGTGCCAGCAGGCTACAGGGGAATCAAGAGACCCAGTACTTC.

The V call is TRBV6-5, the J call TRBJ1-1; 11 positions agree with TRBD1. Germline CDR1 reads MNHEY; CDR2 reads SVGAGI. The CDR3 has 13 residues. The DNA of the CDR3 is TGTGCGAGGGGGACAGGGGGTCCCACTGAAGCTTTCTTT. Translation gives CARGTGGPTEAFF.

The V call is TRBV2, the J call TRBJ2-2; the D is unclear. V was trimmed by 2 bases and J by 2 bases, leaving 12 bases between them. The germline CDR1 and CDR2 sequences are SNHLY and FYNNEI. The CDR3 extends over 16 amino acids. CDR3 region: CASSEFLVLNTGELFF. The CDR3 region has the DNA TGTGCCAGCAGTGAATTTTTGGTACTTAACACCGGGGAGCTGTTTTTT.

This chain joins TRBV7-9 and TRBJ1-4; the D gene is possibly TRBD1 (5 bases). This CDR3 has 15 amino acids. Trimming removed 0 bases at V and 4 bases at J, with 9 bases between. CDR1 and CDR2 (germline): SEHNR, FQNEAQ (reference sequence). CDR3 sequence reads: CASSLARGGNEKLFF. The DNA for the CDR3 is TGTGCCAGCAGCTTAGCCCGCGGGGGTAATGAAAAACTGTTTTTT.

This rearrangement joins TRBV5-1 to TRBJ1-6; TRBD1 might be the D (6 bases). The ends were cut back, 3 bases at V and 8 bases at J, with 18 bases in the middle. The germline V gene encodes CDR1 SGHRS and CDR2 YFSETQ. The CDR3 extends over 16 amino acids. CDR3 coding DNA: TGCGCCAGCAGCTCTTATTCGGGGGGCTCGGATTCACCCCTCCACTTT. It yields the protein CASSSYSGGSDSPLHF.

This clone was detected a few times. The V and J genes are TRBV6-6 and TRBJ1-4, with D uncertain. The germline CDR1 and CDR2 sequences are MNHNY and SVGAGI (reference sequence). The CDR3 sequence is 13 residues long. The V and J ends lost 7 bases and 3 bases respectively, with 9 bases between them. The DNA of the CDR3 is TGTGCCAGCAACGGGTGGGCTAATGAAAAACTGTTTTTT. It is translated as CASNGWANEKLFF.